This section outlines one T cell receptor beta chain sequence together with its context. The data were taken from a study of T-cell reconstitution after alpha-beta-depleted transplantation in children. The TCRbeta library was prepared with unique molecular identifiers. Each CDR3 protein gets one entry after TCRdb re-called the PCR reads with MiXCR. The data show nearly 400,000 distinct CDR3 sequences, roughly 21% seen once. From germline, CDR1 is SNHLY and CDR2 FYNNEI. The length of the CDR3 is 12 residues. V gave up 7 bases and J gave up 12 bases, with 19 bases separating them. The clonotype comes from a human donor who donated a stem cell graft to a child with acute myeloid leukemia. Sequencing used PBMCs from the stem cell graft donor, obtained from the stem cell graft. The chain employs TRBV2 and TRBJ2-7; maybe TRBD1 (5 bases). As DNA, the CDR3 is TGTGCCAGCACCTTAGAGGCTACAGGCGGGTACTTC. Amino acids: CASTLEATGGYF.